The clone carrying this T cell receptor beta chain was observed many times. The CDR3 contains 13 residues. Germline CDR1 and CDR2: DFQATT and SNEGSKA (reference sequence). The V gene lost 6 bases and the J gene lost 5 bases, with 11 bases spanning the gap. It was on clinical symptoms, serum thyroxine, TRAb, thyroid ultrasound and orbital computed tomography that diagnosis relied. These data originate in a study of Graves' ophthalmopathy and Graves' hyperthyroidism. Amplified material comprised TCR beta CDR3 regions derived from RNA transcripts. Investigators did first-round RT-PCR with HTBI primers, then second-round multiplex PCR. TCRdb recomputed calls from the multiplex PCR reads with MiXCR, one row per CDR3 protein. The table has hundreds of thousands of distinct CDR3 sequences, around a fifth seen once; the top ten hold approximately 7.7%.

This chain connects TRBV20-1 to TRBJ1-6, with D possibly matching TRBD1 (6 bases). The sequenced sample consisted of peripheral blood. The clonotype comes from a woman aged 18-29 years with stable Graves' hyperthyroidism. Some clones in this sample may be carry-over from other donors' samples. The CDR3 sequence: CSALDSHNSPLHF. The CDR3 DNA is TGCAGTGCGTTGGACAGCCATAATTCACCCCTCCACTTT.